This TCR beta chain was obtained from a study of cytomegalovirus exposure and HLA in healthy donors. Points from the study as a whole: According to reports, the classifier identified cytomegalovirus status with high specificity and sensitivity. The study labeled fewer than 200 TCR beta chains cytomegalovirus-associated.

While the first cohort had about 610 subjects, the donors belonged to the separate validation cohort of over a hundred subjects. Some clones are missing from TCRdb's copy, which holds only in-frame ones; the method was immunoSEQ multiplex PCR. The sample shows about 360,000 clones, approximately 90% of them seen only once. Germline V lookup: CDR1 SGHDT, CDR2 YYEEEE. The CDR3 is made up of 15 amino acids. The V end lost 5 bases, the J end lost 4 bases, and 18 bases lay between the germline ends. Concerning this clone itself: What it binds is not known.

This chain uses TRBV5-6 with TRBJ1-2, with a possible D match to TRBD1 (6 bases). The TCR sequence derives from a woman between 18 and 30 years old in good health and CMV-seronegative. The specimen sequenced was PBMCs. The CDR3 DNA is TGTGCCAGCAGGCCGACAGGCCTTCACTTCTATGGCTACACCTTC. The encoded protein is CASRPTGLHFYGYTF.